Below are 13 T cell receptor beta chains sequenced from a single sample in a study of T cell changes during pregnancy in multiple sclerosis. This table comes from immunoSEQ multiplex PCR, and its TCRdb copy is limited to in-frame clones, with some not included. The sample lists tens of thousands of clones; about nine tenths were seen once. The sample consisted of CD8+ T cells from peripheral blood mononuclear cells, taken in the second trimester of pregnancy. The receptors come from a female donor with multiple sclerosis, enrolled in a pregnancy study.

The J gene is TRBJ2-5, the V gene TRBV5-1, with TRBD2 matching over 7 bases. The CDR3 is 14 amino acids. V lost 1 base to trimming and J lost 2 bases; unmatched junction nucleotides: 2. Looked up from germline, CDR1 is SGHRS and CDR2 is YFSETQ. As DNA, the CDR3 is TGCGCCAGCAGCTTGACTAGCGCGCAAGAGACCCAGTACTTC. It translates to CASSLTSAQETQYF.

The rearrangement joins TRBV28 to TRBJ2-4; the D gene is possibly TRBD2 (6 bases). CDR1 MDHEN and CDR2 SYDVKM come from the germline V gene. V was shortened by 6 bases and J by 4 bases, with 16 bases between the two germline ends. The CDR3 contains 15 residues. CDR3 sequence reads: CASSRVRGRKNIQYF. The DNA for the CDR3 is TGTGCCAGCAGCCGTGTCCGGGGGAGAAAAAACATTCAGTACTTC.

The chain joins TRBV15 to TRBJ2-5; TRBD2 might be the D (6 bases). This CDR3 is 14 amino acids long. V was cut by 3 bases and J by 3 bases, with 11 bases left in between. Germline assignment: CDR1 LNHNV and CDR2 YYDKDF (reference sequence). For the CDR3, the DNA is TGTGCCACCAGCAGGTCGCGGACTAAAGAGACCCAGTACTTC. Translating gives CATSRSRTKETQYF.

The chain has TRBV7-8 and TRBJ2-1, with D possibly matching TRBD2 (5 bases). Between the trimmed V and J ends, which lost 2 bases and 2 bases, there was a span of 13 bases. Germline CDR1 SGHVS, CDR2 FQNEAQ. The CDR3 totals 16 residues. The CDR3 is CASSLWFGDTYNEQFF. As DNA, the CDR3 is TGTGCCAGCAGCTTATGGTTCGGGGATACCTACAATGAGCAGTTCTTC.

This clone was observed a handful of times. The chain links TRBV9 to TRBJ1-1, with no clear D. Trimming removed 7 bases at V and 1 base at J, with 11 bases between. CDR3 size: 13 residues. The V gene's germline CDR1 is SGDLS and CDR2 YYNGEE. The DNA for the CDR3 is TGTGCCAGCGGATACAGTGAGAACACTGAAGCTTTCTTT. Translating gives CASGYSENTEAFF.

CDR3 sequence: CASSKTVNTEAFF. CDR3 in DNA: TGTGCCAGTAGCAAGACAGTGAACACTGAAGCTTTCTTT. The chain recombines TRBV19 with TRBJ1-1; D is perhaps TRBD1 (5 bases). Deletions cut 6 bases from V and 0 bases from J, with 8 bases between. The germline gives CDR1 LNHDA, CDR2 SQIVND (reference sequence). The CDR3 sequence is 13 residues long.

V usage is TRBV10-3 and J usage is TRBJ2-5; TRBD2 might be the D (5 bases). Trimming took 3 bases from V and 1 from J, leaving 6 bases between them. The germline gives CDR1 ENHRY, CDR2 SYGVKD. CDR3 length: 13 residues. This CDR3 reads CAISDLAQETQYF. The CDR3 DNA is TGTGCCATCAGTGACCTAGCCCAAGAGACCCAGTACTTC.

This rearrangement joins TRBV6-5 to TRBJ2-1; 10 bases are shared with TRBD1. The CDR3 extends over 14 amino acids. V lost 4 bases to trimming and J lost 9 bases; unmatched junction nucleotides: 6. CDR1 is MNHEY, CDR2 SVGAGI, per germline. The CDR3 DNA sequence: TGTGCCAGCAGTTCGGGACAGGGGATAGCTGAGCAGTTCTTC. Its protein is CASSSGQGIAEQFF.

The chain employs TRBV18 and TRBJ2-7, with D hard to call. Trimming removed 3 bases at V and 1 base at J, with 7 bases between. Germline CDR1 KGHSH, CDR2 LQKENI. This CDR3 comprises 13 residues. The CDR3 is CASSPPLSYEQYF. CDR3 in DNA: TGTGCCAGCTCACCCCCTTTATCCTACGAGCAGTACTTC.

The chain carries TRBV29-1 and TRBJ2-4; 7 bases fit TRBD2. CDR3 length: 13 residues. Trimming cost V 4 bases and J 4 bases; bases outside gene matches: 4. Germline assignment: CDR1 SQVTM and CDR2 ANQGSEA. The CDR3 loop reads CSVVGGSKNIQYF. The DNA of the CDR3 is TGCAGCGTTGTGGGGGGGTCGAAAAACATTCAGTACTTC.

This chain links TRBV2 with TRBJ2-3; D call uncertain. The V and J ends lost 2 bases and 3 bases respectively, with 3 bases between them. The germline V gene has CDR1 SNHLY and CDR2 FYNNEI. This CDR3 has 12 residues. CDR3 residues: CASSEYTDTQYF. The CDR3 DNA follows: TGTGCCAGCAGTGAATATACAGATACGCAGTATTTT.

The chain has TRBV9 and TRBJ1-4; tentative D call: TRBD1 (5 bases). CDR1 and CDR2 from the germline V gene are SGDLS and YYNGEE. V was shortened by 0 bases and J by 7 bases, with 13 bases between the two germline ends. The CDR3 length is 15 residues. CDR3 DNA sequence: TGTGCCAGCAGCGTAGAAGGCAGGGTTAGTGAAAAACTGTTTTTT. It encodes CASSVEGRVSEKLFF.

CDR3 DNA sequence: TGTGCCAGCAGTGACGAGACTTTGAGCTCCTACGAGCAGTACTTC. Its protein is CASSDETLSSYEQYF. The rearrangement joins TRBV6-1 to TRBJ2-7; unclear D gene. This CDR3 contains 15 residues. Germline lookup yields CDR1 MNHNS and CDR2 SASEGT. Trimming cost V 3 bases and J 0 bases, with 12 bases left between them.